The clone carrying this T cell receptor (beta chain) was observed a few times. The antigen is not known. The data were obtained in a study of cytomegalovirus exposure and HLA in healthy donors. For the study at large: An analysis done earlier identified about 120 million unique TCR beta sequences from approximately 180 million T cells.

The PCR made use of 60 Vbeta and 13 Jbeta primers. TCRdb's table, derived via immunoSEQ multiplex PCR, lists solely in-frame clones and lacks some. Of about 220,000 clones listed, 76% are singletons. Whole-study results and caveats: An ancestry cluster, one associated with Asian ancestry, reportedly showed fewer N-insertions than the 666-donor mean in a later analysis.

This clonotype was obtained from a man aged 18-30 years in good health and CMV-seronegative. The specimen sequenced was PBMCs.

This chain's CDR3 is CASSGTVLSEQYF. The CDR3 bases are TGTGCCAGCAGCGGCACAGTTTTGAGCGAGCAGTACTTC. The chain recombines TRBV9 with TRBJ2-7; D not certain. Germline-derived CDR1 and CDR2 are SGDLS and YYNGEE. The CDR3 extends over 13 amino acids. V dropped 3 bases and J dropped 6 bases, with 13 bases sitting between them.